The rows below give T cell receptor beta chains drawn from one sample of a study of T cell repertoires in cytomegalovirus infection. TCRdb itself ran the reads through MiXCR, one entry per CDR3 protein. The sample carries some 600,000 distinct CDR3 sequences, roughly 24% recorded once. The sequencing input was CD8+ T cells from PBMCs. The receptor set was obtained from a human donor in good health (CMV status not recorded). Some clones in this sample may be carry-over from other donors' samples. Both conserved end residues are part of each CDR3.

CDR3: CASSDGGYNEKLFF
V: TRBV6-5

CDR3: CASSQENRGQDEQFF
V: TRBV4-3

CDR3: CSARDMDREYSPLHF
V: TRBV20-1

CDR3: CASSHLGPPGYTF
V: TRBV12-3/TRBV12-4

CDR3: CASSFYDEKLFF
V: TRBV7-9

CDR3: CASREKRFSQGDSPLHF
V: TRBV28

CDR3: CASSQDSSGDPNEQFF
V: TRBV4-1

CDR3: CASSQGTQQPQHF
V: TRBV4-1

CDR3: CASSGRARSEKLFF
V: TRBV14

CDR3: CASSAPHTRNEQFF
V: TRBV3-1

CDR3: CASREQGANQPQHF
V: TRBV7-2

CDR3: CASSSYMWDRGLNTGELFF
V: TRBV7-6

CDR3: CASSSGDNQETQYF
V: TRBV11-3

CDR3: CSAMDSYNEQFF
V: TRBV20-1

CDR3: CSVRGRGYNYGYTF
V: TRBV29-1

CDR3: CSAREGYRGGNQPQHF
V: TRBV20-1

CDR3: CASTLLVNTEAFF
V: TRBV12-3/TRBV12-4

CDR3: CASSAGRTSPEAFF
V: TRBV7-2

CDR3: CASSLAPGGTEAFF
V: TRBV7-9

CDR3: CASSFRGPPASDTQYF
V: TRBV28

CDR3: CAISEATGSNQPQHF
V: TRBV10-3

CDR3: CASSPQRDTYYEQYF
V: TRBV10-1

CDR3: CASTDGVSGEPQHF
V: TRBV6-5

CDR3: CASSLTSGASYEQYF
V: TRBV7-8

CDR3: CASSTGTSAFF
V: TRBV6-5

CDR3: CASGDAENTGELFF
V: TRBV7-9

CDR3: CASSLIAEETQYF
V: TRBV5-4

CDR3: CASSVSGDGETQYF
V: TRBV7-3

CDR3: CASSRTSVGNTIYF
V: TRBV5-1

CDR3: CASSEQGGAFF
V: TRBV13

CDR3: CASGRTLEQFF
V: TRBV12-3/TRBV12-4

CDR3: CASTTVVSYEQYF
V: TRBV7-2

CDR3: CASSPGQGNPYNSPLHF
V: TRBV7-9

CDR3: CSARLDTQYF
V: TRBV20-1

CDR3: CATSRVGGPYNEQFF
V: TRBV15

CDR3: CASSHPLADEQFF
V: TRBV7-9

CDR3: CSASTCLAKNIQYF
V: TRBV20-1

CDR3: CASSPDRGLDTEAFF
V: TRBV4-1

CDR3: CARRSGWTEAFF
V: TRBV19

CDR3: CASSLAPQRGGYNEQFF
V: TRBV7-8

CDR3: CSARGLEVHNEQFF
V: TRBV20-1

CDR3: CSATVYRDTSTDTQYF
V: TRBV20-1

CDR3: CASSFMWNEQFF
V: TRBV28

CDR3: CSVEREGMGYGYTF
V: TRBV29-1

CDR3: CSARDYLGSSYNSPLHF
V: TRBV20-1

CDR3: CASSARDSFSGNTIYF
V: TRBV7-6

CDR3: CASSAGTGANVLTF
V: TRBV7-7

CDR3: CASSLEAGGFSYNEQFF
V: TRBV5-4

CDR3: CSADHSYTTSAILPGETQYF
V: TRBV20-1

CDR3: CASYGGGVTDTQYF
V: TRBV27

CDR3: CASSSRVSNEQFF
V: TRBV7-9

CDR3: CASSLPGTSYEQYF
V: TRBV7-6

CDR3: CASSLAGDLTDTQYF
V: TRBV28

CDR3: CAISEYYRVSTEAFF
V: TRBV10-3

CDR3: CSVELHGANTGELFF
V: TRBV29-1

CDR3: CASSIGEQMAGRETQYF
V: TRBV19

CDR3: CASSKSATPYNEQFF
V: TRBV7-2

CDR3: CASSQNEGANTEAFF
V: TRBV4-3

CDR3: CASSLGQWYTF
V: TRBV7-9